This T cell receptor (beta chain) was sequenced for a study of blood T cell repertoires in COVID-19. For the study at large: Acute-phase and convalescent COVID-19 samples originated in the United States, Italy and Spain.

Study processing details: How many nucleated cells were present was estimated from reference gene primer amplification. Measured with immunoSEQ multiplex PCR; TCRdb has only the in-frame clones, and not every one. Clonal size and the V and J genes are those of that table, whereas D and trimming came from the DNA. There are about 32,000 clones in the sample; over 85% occur only once, and roughly 1% lies in the top ten. V lost 1 base and J lost 4, with 7 bases in between. The V gene's germline CDR1 is LNHDA and CDR2 SQIVND (reference sequence). The CDR3 has 13 amino acids. Sequencing was performed on peripheral blood. This chain uses TRBV19 with TRBJ1-1, with a tentative D call TRBD1 (5 bases). This receptor was identified in a male donor with active COVID-19. CDR3 amino acids: CASSIGQITEAFF. The CDR3 nucleotides read TGTGCCAGTAGTATAGGACAGATCACTGAAGCTTTCTTT.